The clone carrying this T cell receptor (beta chain) was observed a single time. This CDR3 region has 15 residues. The V gene's germline CDR1 is MNHNY and CDR2 SVGAGI (reference sequence). The J segment lost 7 bases and the V segment lost 0 bases, leaving 4 bases of the junction unmatched. These data come from a study of blood T cell repertoires in COVID-19. The wider study: Collection of acute and convalescent COVID-19 samples took place in the United States, Italy and Spain. PBMCs, B-cell-depleted T cells, or T cells were the source of the cDNA or gDNA that made up the material.

Using immunoSEQ multiplex PCR, the repertoire was profiled, and TCRdb retains in-frame clones only, with some absent. This table holds 150,000 to 200,000 clones, around 80% found once. The sequencing input was peripheral blood. The receptor's source is a man in his sixties with active or convalescent COVID-19. The rearrangement links TRBV6-6 to TRBJ2-1, with 9 positions matching TRBD2. The CDR3 reads CASSYSSGGSNEQFF. The CDR3 coding sequence is TGTGCCAGCAGTTACTCGAGCGGGGGGAGTAATGAGCAGTTCTTC.